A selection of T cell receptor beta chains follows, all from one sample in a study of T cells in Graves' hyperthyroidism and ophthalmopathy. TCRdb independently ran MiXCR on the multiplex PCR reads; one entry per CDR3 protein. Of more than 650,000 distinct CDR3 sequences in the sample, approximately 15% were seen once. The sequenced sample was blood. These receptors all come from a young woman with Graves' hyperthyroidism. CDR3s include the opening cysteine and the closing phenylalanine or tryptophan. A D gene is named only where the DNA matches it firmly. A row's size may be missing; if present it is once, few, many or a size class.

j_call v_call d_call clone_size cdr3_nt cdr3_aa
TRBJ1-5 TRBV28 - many TGTGCCAGCAGCCACGACATTAGCAATCAGCCCCAGCATTTT CASSHDISNQPQHF
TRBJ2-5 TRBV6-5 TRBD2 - TGTGCCAGCAGTTACGAGATAGCGGGAGGGCCTGGGGAGACCCAGTACTTC CASSYEIAGGPGETQYF
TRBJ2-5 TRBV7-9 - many TGTGCCAGCAGCTTAGGCGATAAAGAGACCCAGTACTTC CASSLGDKETQYF
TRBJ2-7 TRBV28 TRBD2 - TGTGCCAGCAGTAGGAGCGGGACCCTCTACGAGCAGTACTTC CASSRSGTLYEQYF
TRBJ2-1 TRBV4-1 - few TGCGCCAGCAGCCAACTGGCAGGGACCCAACTGGGTGAGCAGTTCTTC CASSQLAGTQLGEQFF
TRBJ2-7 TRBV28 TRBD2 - TGTGCCAGCAGGTTAGCGGGAGTGGCCTACGAGCAGTACTTC CASRLAGVAYEQYF
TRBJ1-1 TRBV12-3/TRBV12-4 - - TGTGCCAGCAGTTCTTACCCGGGGGTGAACACTGAAGCTTTCTTT CASSSYPGVNTEAFF
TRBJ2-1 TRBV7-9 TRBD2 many TGTGCCAGCAGCTTAGAATTAGCGGGAGGTGAGCAGTTCTTC CASSLELAGGEQFF
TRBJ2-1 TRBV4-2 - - TGTGCCAGCAGCCAAGATGGTCCGGGCGGGGCCTACAATGAGCAGTTCTTC CASSQDGPGGAYNEQFF
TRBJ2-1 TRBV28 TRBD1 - TGTGCCAGCAGTTTCCCGGACAGGTACAATGAGCAGTTCTTC CASSFPDRYNEQFF
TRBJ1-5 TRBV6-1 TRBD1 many TGTGCCAGCAGTGAAAACAGGGGCCAGCCCCAGCATTTT CASSENRGQPQHF
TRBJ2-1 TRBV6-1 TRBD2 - TGTGCCAGCAGCCTATTGCGGGGGACTAGCGGGACCCGCGGCAATGAGCAGTTCTTC CASSLLRGTSGTRGNEQFF